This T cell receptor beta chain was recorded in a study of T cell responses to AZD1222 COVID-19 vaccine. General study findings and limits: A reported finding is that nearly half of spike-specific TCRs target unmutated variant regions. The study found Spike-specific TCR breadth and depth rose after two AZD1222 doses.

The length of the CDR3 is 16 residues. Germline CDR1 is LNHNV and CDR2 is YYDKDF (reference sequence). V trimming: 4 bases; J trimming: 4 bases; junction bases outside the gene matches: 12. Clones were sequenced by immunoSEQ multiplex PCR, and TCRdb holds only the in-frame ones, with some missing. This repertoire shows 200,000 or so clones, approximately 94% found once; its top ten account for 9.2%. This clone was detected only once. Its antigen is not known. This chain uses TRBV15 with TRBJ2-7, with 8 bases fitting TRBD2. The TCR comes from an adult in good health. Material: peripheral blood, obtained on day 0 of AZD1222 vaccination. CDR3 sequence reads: CATSISLAGLGYEQYF. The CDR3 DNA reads TGTGCCACCAGCATTAGTTTAGCGGGATTGGGATACGAGCAGTACTTC.